Detailed here is one T cell receptor (beta chain). A far larger clone lies a single base away; this is likely a read error. Described time point: newly diagnosed GD, antithyroid drugs for less than 3 months. Construction of the TCR library relied on RNA isolated from PBMCs. From an endocrinology department in Xi'an, China, came the patients. The data belong to a study of regulatory T cells in long-lasting Graves disease. Relying on iRepertoire HTBI primers and Arm-PCR of CDR3 regions, the team built TCR beta libraries. MiXCR was run by TCRdb on the multiplex PCR reads, yielding one entry per CDR3 protein. The sample carries under 300,000 distinct CDR3 sequences, about 20% recorded once. The same sample was also used in a study of T cells in Graves' hyperthyroidism and ophthalmopathy. That study adds: Together with thyroid ultrasound, orbital computed tomography, serum thyroxine and TRAb, clinical symptoms were used for diagnoses. Initially, a first-round RT-PCR of the TCR CDR3 employed the HTBI primer set. The model's output predicted ophthalmopathy at a median of about 6.5 months prior to onset.

The specimen was peripheral blood mononuclear cells (PBMCs), collected at new diagnosis, from a patient treated with antithyroid drugs. This receptor was taken from a woman aged 25-40 years with Graves disease.

The CDR3 is CASRLGGSSYNEQYF. The CDR3 DNA is TGTGCCAGCAGGCTTGGGGGAAGCTCCTACAATGAGCAGTACTTC. The chain combines TRBV5-5 with TRBJ2-7; D tentatively fits TRBD1 or TRBD2 (5 bases each). V was trimmed by 5 bases and J by 7 bases, leaving 22 bases between them. This CDR3 is 15 amino acids long. CDR1 and CDR2 (germline): SGHKS, YYEKEE (reference sequence).